The 13 T cell receptor beta chains listed next were all sequenced from one sample in a study of cytomegalovirus exposure and HLA in healthy donors. PCR was performed using 60 Vbeta and 13 Jbeta primers. Generated by immunoSEQ multiplex PCR, the TCRdb table keeps only in-frame clones and is missing some. The sample shows around 140,000 clones, 60% to 80% of them seen only once. The material sequenced was PBMCs. The receptors come from a male donor in good health and CMV-seronegative.

A few counts support this clone. The genes are TRBV27 and TRBJ1-2; maybe TRBD1 (6 bases). The CDR3 is made up of 14 amino acids. Germline loops: CDR1 MNHEY, CDR2 SMNVEV (reference sequence). V lost 2 bases to trimming and J lost 4 bases, with 11 bases between them. The CDR3 DNA reads as TGTGCCAGCAGTTTAGACAGGAGGTCCTATGGCTACACCTTC. Its protein is CASSLDRRSYGYTF.

In this sample, this clone turned up a few times. V gene TRBV4-1 combines with J gene TRBJ2-1; 9 nucleotides match TRBD2. CDR3 length: 16 amino acids. The germline V gene encodes CDR1 MGHRA and CDR2 YSYEKL. J lost 2 bases, V lost 4 bases, and 6 bases had no gene match. The CDR3 nucleotides are TGCGCCAGCAGCCCCAGACTAGCGGAGACCTACAATGAGCAGTTCTTC. Its translation is CASSPRLAETYNEQFF.

The chain carries TRBV29-1 and TRBJ2-3, with TRBD1 matching over 7 bases. Germline-derived CDR1 and CDR2 are SQVTM and ANQGSEA. The CDR3 consists of 16 residues. Germline trimming cut 1 base from V and 6 bases from J; bases unmatched to any gene: 13. CDR3 loop: CSVEGLGDRRRDTQYF. The CDR3 region has the DNA TGCAGCGTTGAAGGGTTGGGGGACAGAAGGCGGGATACGCAGTATTTT.

The chain carries TRBV4-3 and TRBJ2-2, with 11 bases lining up with TRBD2. V was clipped by 1 base and J by 6 bases; unmatched bases: 4. The CDR3 is made up of 16 amino acids. In germline, CDR1 is LGHNA, CDR2 YSLEER. As DNA, the CDR3 is TGCGCCAGCAGCCAAGTAGCGGGGGGGTATGCCGGGGAGCTGTTTTTT. This translates into CASSQVAGGYAGELFF.

The chain carries TRBV4-2 and TRBJ2-5, with 9 bases that match TRBD2. The end of the DNA fits TRBJ2-7 better, so the J call may be wrong. Germline CDR1 LGHNA, CDR2 YNFKEQ. The CDR3 spans 15 residues. CDR3 sequence (DNA): TGTGCCAGCAGCCAAGGACTAGCGGAAGACTACGAGCAGTACTTC. As protein: CASSQGLAEDYEQYF.

The chain links TRBV19 to TRBJ2-3; TRBD2 agrees at 11 bases. With 4 bases clipped from V and 1 base from J, the junction kept 1 base outside the gene matches. The CDR3 spans 15 residues. The germline gives CDR1 LNHDA, CDR2 SQIVND (reference sequence). In DNA, the CDR3 is TGTGCCAGTAGTAAACTAGCGGGGGGCACAGATACGCAGTATTTT. Encoded protein: CASSKLAGGTDTQYF.

V is TRBV19 and J is TRBJ2-7, with 11 bases that match TRBD1. The CDR3 extends over 14 amino acids. V trimming: 5 bases; J trimming: 5 bases; junction bases outside the gene matches: 5. The V gene's germline CDR1 is LNHDA and CDR2 SQIVND (reference sequence). CDR3: CASSSRTGGDEQYF. For the CDR3, the DNA is TGTGCCAGTAGTTCACGGACAGGGGGCGACGAGCAGTACTTC.

The chain has TRBV2 and TRBJ2-5; 9 bases map to TRBD1. V dropped 4 bases and J dropped 1; count of bases not matched to a gene: 4. The germline V gene encodes CDR1 SNHLY and CDR2 FYNNEI. The CDR3 runs 15 residues. The chain's CDR3 is CASSVDRGLQETQYF. CDR3 nucleotide sequence: TGTGCCAGCAGTGTGGACAGGGGTCTCCAAGAGACCCAGTACTTC.

This clone appeared a single time. The chain uses TRBV15 and TRBJ1-4; a possible D gene is TRBD1 (6 bases). V was shortened by 4 bases and J by 10 bases, with 16 bases between the two germline ends. This CDR3 spans 14 amino acids. CDR1 is LNHNV, CDR2 YYDKDF, per germline (reference sequence). The CDR3 here is CATSTGTQARKLFF. Written as DNA, the CDR3 is TGTGCCACCAGCACCGGGACACAGGCCCGAAAACTGTTTTTT.

This rearrangement joins TRBV4-3 to TRBJ2-7, with TRBD1 identical over 7 bases. This CDR3 contains 15 residues. Germline V gene lookup returns CDR1 LGHNA and CDR2 YSLEER. Unmatched junction bases numbered 10, after V lost 4 bases and J lost 4 bases. The CDR3 sequence: CASSPSGQAAYEQYF. The CDR3 nucleotides read TGCGCCAGCAGCCCCAGTGGACAGGCGGCTTACGAGCAGTACTTC.

A few counts support this clone. The chain carries TRBV19 and TRBJ2-3, with 7 nucleotides matching TRBD2. CDR3 length: 16 amino acids. V shed 4 bases and J 1 base; nucleotides not matched to a gene: 8. The germline CDR1 and CDR2 sequences are LNHDA and SQIVND (reference sequence). The chain's CDR3 is CASSTKSGEGTDTQYF. For the CDR3, the DNA is TGTGCCAGTAGTACAAAGAGCGGGGAAGGCACAGATACGCAGTATTTT. Supplemented by reference TRBV19 and TRBJ2-3, the full variable domain reads DGGITQSPKYLFRKEGQNVTLSCEQNLNHDAMYWYRQDPGQGLRLIYYSQIVNDFQKGDIAEGYSVSREKKESFPLTVTSAQKNPTAFYLCASSTKSGEGTDTQYFGPGTRLTVL.

The chain carries TRBV5-8 and TRBJ1-1; no clear D. This CDR3 contains 14 residues. Looked up from germline, CDR1 is SGHTS and CDR2 is YDEGEE. Trimming removed 4 bases from V and 1 base from J, with 11 bases in between. CDR3 residues: CASSAGLRNTEAFF. The CDR3, as DNA: TGTGCCAGCAGCGCTGGACTTCGGAACACTGAAGCTTTCTTT.

CDR3 in DNA: TGTGCCAGCAGCAGTCCTTTTTCTAGGTTCTATAGCACAGATACGCAGTATTTT. Amino acids: CASSSPFSRFYSTDTQYF. V and J are TRBV5-6 and TRBJ2-3; D is ambiguous. There are 18 residues in the CDR3. Per the germline V gene, CDR1 is SGHDT and CDR2 is YYEEEE. Trimming cost V 4 bases and J 0 bases, with 21 bases left between them.